The 22 T cell receptor beta chains listed next were all sequenced from one sample in a study of blood T cell repertoires in COVID-19. The data were produced by immunoSEQ multiplex PCR, yet TCRdb's version contains in-frame clones alone and is incomplete. Among tens of thousands of clones listed, 83% were seen once. Sequences were obtained from peripheral blood. These receptor sequences come from a woman in her sixties or seventies with acute or convalescent COVID-19.

The rearrangement joins TRBV9 to TRBJ2-3; 8 bases map to TRBD1. Trimming removed 4 bases from V and 7 bases from J; junction bases left unmatched: 11. From germline, CDR1 is SGDLS and CDR2 YYNGEE. CDR3 length: 15 amino acids. CDR3 in DNA: TGTGCCAGCAGCCTCACTCAGGGGGCGACAAATACGCAGTATTTT. Protein product: CASSLTQGATNTQYF.

There are a few counts of this clone. The CDR3 nucleotides read TGTGCCAGCCGCCGGAGGGGCTCGACGGAGTACGCGCAGTATTTT. Protein: CASRRRGSTEYAQYF. The rearrangement uses TRBV6-5 and TRBJ2-3; possible D gene TRBD2, 6 bases. This CDR3 comprises 15 residues. Trimming removed 8 bases at V and 10 bases at J, with 25 bases between. CDR1 and CDR2 from the germline V gene are MNHEY and SVGAGI.

V gene TRBV19 combines with J gene TRBJ1-4; 11 bases align to TRBD1. V lost 5 bases to trimming and J lost 4 bases; unmatched junction nucleotides: 9. This CDR3 has 17 residues. The germline CDR1 and CDR2 sequences are LNHDA and SQIVND (reference sequence). The CDR3 DNA reads TGTGCCAGTAGTCTCCGGGGGACAGGGGGTGATAATGAAAAACTGTTTTTT. It specifies CASSLRGTGGDNEKLFF. The full variable domain, rest sourced from reference TRBV19 and TRBJ1-4, is DGGITQSPKYLFRKEGQNVTLSCEQNLNHDAMYWYRQDPGQGLRLIYYSQIVNDFQKGDIAEGYSVSREKKESFPLTVTSAQKNPTAFYLCASSLRGTGGDNEKLFFGSGTQLSVL.

The rearrangement links TRBV7-2 to TRBJ2-3; D may be TRBD1 (6 bases). Trimming left V 7 bases short and J 6 bases short, with 17 bases between. This CDR3 has 14 residues. Germline V gene lookup returns CDR1 SGHTA and CDR2 FQGNSA. The CDR3 spells CASTPGHLQDTQYF. CDR3 in DNA: TGTGCCAGCACCCCGGGACACCTTCAGGATACGCAGTATTTT.

This clone turned up a few times. The rearrangement links TRBV6-6 to TRBJ2-1; TRBD2 agrees at 8 bases. This CDR3 comprises 13 residues. J lost 15 bases, V lost 5 bases, and 12 bases had no gene match. Germline CDR1 MNHNY, CDR2 SVGAGI (reference sequence). In nucleotides, the CDR3 is TGTGCCAGCAGTGACGGGGGACTAGAGGGTCCGTTCTTC. Amino acids: CASSDGGLEGPFF.

The genes are TRBV11-2 and TRBJ2-1; D perhaps matches TRBD1 (6 bases). The germline CDR1 and CDR2 sequences are SGHAT and FQNNGV. Trimming pared 4 bases from V and 11 bases from J, leaving 12 bases between. CDR3 size: 12 residues. The CDR3 protein is CASSSRQVQQFF. The CDR3 DNA is TGTGCCAGCAGCTCCCGACAGGTACAGCAGTTCTTC.

The CDR3 DNA follows: TGTGCCAGCAGTTTCGAAGGGGATCAGCCCCAGCATTTT. Protein product: CASSFEGDQPQHF. V gene TRBV2 combines with J gene TRBJ1-5, with a weak D call TRBD1 (5 bases). From germline, CDR1 is SNHLY and CDR2 FYNNEI. The CDR3 length is 13 residues. V was trimmed by 5 bases and J by 5 bases, leaving 10 bases between them.

The chain employs TRBV2 and TRBJ2-1; 7 nucleotides agree with TRBD2. V lost 5 bases, J lost 6 bases, and 10 bases stayed unmatched. The CDR3 has 15 residues. Germline V CDR1 and CDR2: SNHLY, FYNNEI. The CDR3 is CASSRVSGKGNEQFF. The CDR3 nucleotides read TGTGCCAGCAGTCGGGTCAGCGGGAAGGGCAATGAGCAGTTCTTC.

The CDR3 nucleotides read TGTGCCAGCAGCTCATTCGGGACTAGCGGGGGGGCTAATGAGCAGTTCTTC. It specifies CASSSFGTSGGANEQFF. The J gene is TRBJ2-1, the V gene TRBV7-2; TRBD2 aligns across 16 bases. V gave up 4 bases and J gave up 7 bases; unmatched junction bases: 7. The CDR3 extends over 17 amino acids. Germline V CDR1 and CDR2: SGHTA, FQGNSA.

The chain carries TRBV28 and TRBJ1-5; the D gene is possibly TRBD1 (6 bases). The ends were cut back, 6 bases at V and 6 bases at J, with 15 bases in the middle. This CDR3 region has 14 residues. CDR1 MDHEN and CDR2 SYDVKM come from the germline V gene. CDR3 nucleotides: TGTGCCAGCAGGCGGGGGGCGCAAGGTCAGCCCCAGCATTTT. Translated: CASRRGAQGQPQHF.

This chain links TRBV3-1 (or the pseudogene TRBV3-2) with TRBJ1-2, with a weak D call TRBD1 (6 bases). Looked up from germline, CDR1 is LGHDT and CDR2 is YNNKEL (reference sequence). The CDR3 has 14 residues. V lost 2 bases and J 7 bases, leaving 14 bases between the germline ends. The CDR3 DNA sequence: TGTGCCAGCAGCCAATCCCACAGGGCCGCTGGCTACACCTTC. Translation gives CASSQSHRAAGYTF.

CDR3 protein: CASSIARGPTDTQYF. CDR3 nucleotide sequence: TGTGCCAGTAGTATAGCTAGGGGGCCCACAGATACGCAGTATTTT. The V and J genes are TRBV19 and TRBJ2-3, with 7 bases matching TRBD1. The CDR3 is 15 amino acids. V was pared by 1 base and J by 2 bases, with 3 bases of the junction left unmatched. Germline CDR1 LNHDA, CDR2 SQIVND (reference sequence).

The rearrangement links TRBV7-2 to TRBJ2-1; D may be TRBD2 (6 bases). CDR1 and CDR2 (germline): SGHTA, FQGNSA. This CDR3 has 16 amino acids. V was cut by 9 bases and J by 6 bases, with 24 bases left in between. The CDR3 coding sequence is TGTGCCAGTTCGGCGGGGCCCTCCCGTCTGGCCAATGAGCAGTTCTTC. This sequence encodes CASSAGPSRLANEQFF.

The chain carries TRBV6-5 and TRBJ2-7, with 9 bases aligning to TRBD1. V gave up 0 bases and J gave up 3 bases; unmatched junction bases: 6. In germline, CDR1 is MNHEY, CDR2 SVGAGI. The CDR3 is made up of 16 amino acids. The chain's CDR3 is CASSYSWDRAYYEQYF. The CDR3 coding sequence is TGTGCCAGCAGTTACTCGTGGGACAGGGCCTACTACGAGCAGTACTTC.

This chain links TRBV28 with TRBJ1-3; D gene uncertain. The CDR3 contains 15 residues. Germline CDR1 and CDR2: MDHEN and SYDVKM. V was shortened by 5 bases and J by 0 bases, with 11 bases between the two germline ends. CDR3 in DNA: TGTGCCAGCAGTCCTCAACCAGGCTCTGGAAACACCATATATTTT. This gives the protein CASSPQPGSGNTIYF.

The chain has TRBV4-2 and TRBJ2-7; D possibly corresponds to TRBD1 (5 bases). The CDR3 runs to 15 residues. Germline V gene lookup returns CDR1 LGHNA and CDR2 YNFKEQ. With 2 bases removed from V and 3 bases from J, the gap between germline ends came to 14 bases. CDR3 sequence reads: CASSQTTLTVYEQYF. Here the CDR3 DNA reads TGTGCCAGCAGCCAAACAACACTGACAGTCTACGAGCAGTACTTC.

V gene TRBV5-1 combines with J gene TRBJ2-5, with a possible D match to TRBD2 (6 bases). The CDR3 sequence is 15 residues long. Germline V gene data show CDR1 as SGHRS and CDR2 as YFSETQ. V was shortened by 1 base and J by 1 base, with 11 bases between the two germline ends. The CDR3 protein is CASSLYGTLQETQYF. In DNA form, the CDR3 reads TGCGCCAGCAGCTTGTACGGGACTCTCCAAGAGACCCAGTACTTC. Combining the CDR3 with reference TRBV5-1 and TRBJ2-5 gives the whole variable domain KAGVTQTPRYLIKTRGQQVTLSCSPISGHRSVSWYQQTPGQGLQFLFEYFSETQRNKGNFPGRFSGRQFSNSRSEMNVSTLELGDSALYLCASSLYGTLQETQYFGPGTRLLVL.

V is TRBV30 and J is TRBJ2-1; TRBD2 matches at 11 bases. CDR1 is GTSNPN, CDR2 SVGIG, per germline (reference sequence). The CDR3 spans 15 residues. Losses at the gene ends were 0 bases for V and 10 bases for J; bases not matched to a gene: 8. CDR3: CAWSVNSGRAGEQFF. The CDR3 bases are TGTGCCTGGAGTGTAAATAGCGGGAGGGCCGGGGAGCAGTTCTTC.

The V call is TRBV28, the J call TRBJ1-1; 8 positions agree with TRBD1. V lost 5 bases and J lost 10; bases outside the gene matches: 18. This CDR3 has 16 amino acids. The germline V gene has CDR1 MDHEN and CDR2 SYDVKM. The CDR3 protein is CASSPIGVLTTGGAFF. Written as DNA, the CDR3 is TGTGCCAGCAGTCCCATTGGGGTGTTGACCACAGGGGGAGCTTTCTTT.

The CDR3 here is CASSYTRNYGYTF. For the CDR3, the DNA is TGTGCCAGCAGTTACACCAGAAACTATGGCTACACCTTC. The genes are TRBV27 and TRBJ1-2; D is uncertain. Trimming shortened V by 4 bases and J by 2 bases, and 8 bases separated the two germline ends. Germline CDR1 MNHEY, CDR2 SMNVEV (reference sequence). The CDR3 has 13 residues.

The V call is TRBV9, the J call TRBJ2-1, with a weak D call TRBD2 (6 bases). V shed 2 bases and J shed 12 bases, with 18 bases lying between them. Germline CDR1 is SGDLS and CDR2 is YYNGEE. This CDR3 region has 14 residues. The CDR3 region has the DNA TGTGCCAGCAGCGTGGCCCTGACCGGGACTGTGCAGTTCTTC. It encodes CASSVALTGTVQFF.

V and J are TRBV28 and TRBJ2-7; D call uncertain. This CDR3 spans 15 amino acids. The V gene lost 10 bases and the J gene lost 5 bases, with 24 bases spanning the gap. Germline CDR1 and CDR2: MDHEN and SYDVKM. CDR3 nucleotide sequence: TGTGCCACCTTTCCAGTGGGCGATGGGTCTAACGAGCAGTACTTC. Its protein is CATFPVGDGSNEQYF.